The 30 T cell receptor beta chains listed next were all sequenced from one sample in a study of blood T cell repertoires in COVID-19. Clones were read by immunoSEQ multiplex PCR, and TCRdb kept only the in-frame ones, dropping some. Seen here are 130,000 to 150,000 clones, over 65% observed once, and the top ten hold approximately 4.6%. The sample consisted of peripheral blood. These receptors were collected from a human donor in a cohort sampled during active COVID-19.

CDR3 amino acids: CASSKIDKTYEQYV. The CDR3 region has the DNA TGTGCCAGCAGCAAAATCGACAAAACCTACGAGCAGTACGTC. V usage is TRBV21-1 and J usage is TRBJ2-7; the table calls TRBD1, which could not be checked here. TRBV21-1 is recorded as a pseudogene. The CDR3 spans 14 residues.

The chain has TRBV6-5 and TRBJ1-6; no firm D call. The CDR3 is 13 amino acids. The V end lost 6 bases, the J end lost 8 bases, and 11 bases lay between the germline ends. From germline, CDR1 is MNHEY and CDR2 SVGAGI. The CDR3 reads CASSYQADSPLHF. The CDR3 DNA reads as TGTGCCAGCAGCTACCAAGCGGATTCACCCCTCCACTTT.

This clone was counted once. V usage is TRBV21-1 and J usage is TRBJ2-7; TRBD2 reflects the table's D call only, with no check against the DNA. TRBV21-1 is classified as a pseudogene. The CDR3 contains 16 residues. The CDR3 spells CASSLSSGGLSYEQYV. The CDR3 bases are TGTGCCAGCAGCCTCAGCAGTGGGGGACTCTCCTACGAGCAGTACGTC.

The table lists this clone with a few counts. The chain joins TRBV6-5 to TRBJ2-1, with D tentatively TRBD1 (5 bases). The germline V gene has CDR1 MNHEY and CDR2 SVGAGI. This CDR3 contains 16 residues. V lost 0 bases and J 5 bases, leaving 14 bases between the germline ends. CDR3 coding DNA: TGTGCCAGCAGTTACTCGGCCACTCCAGGGAACAATGAGCAGTTCTTC. Protein sequence: CASSYSATPGNNEQFF.

The chain couples TRBV11-2 to TRBJ1-3; D gene ambiguous. Germline CDR1 SGHAT, CDR2 FQNNGV. V was pared by 5 bases and J by 4 bases, with 18 bases between. The CDR3 contains 16 residues. CDR3 DNA sequence: TGTGCCAGCAGCACCCCTAGGCTGTCGGGGGGAAACACCATATATTTT. Amino acids: CASSTPRLSGGNTIYF.

The chain joins TRBV7-9 to TRBJ1-1; TRBD1 aligns across 7 bases. Per the germline V gene, CDR1 is SEHNR and CDR2 is FQNEAQ (reference sequence). The CDR3 is 12 residues long. Unmatched junction bases numbered 7, after V lost 5 bases and J lost 10 bases. The CDR3 here is CASSVPTGRAFF. The DNA of the CDR3 is TGTGCCAGCAGCGTCCCGACAGGGCGAGCTTTCTTT.

The chain combines TRBV10-3 with TRBJ1-3, with D maybe TRBD1 (5 bases). Germline V lookup: CDR1 ENHRY, CDR2 SYGVKD. V lost 11 bases, J lost 4 bases, and 15 bases lay in between. This CDR3 has 13 residues. CDR3 nucleotide sequence: TGTGCCTGCGTAGCAGGGTCGGGAAACACCATATATTTT. Its protein is CACVAGSGNTIYF.

This clone was observed once. This sample also contains other DNA sequences that code for the same CDR3. The chain uses TRBV5-1 and TRBJ2-3; 8 positions match TRBD1. The CDR3 contains 15 residues. Germline assignment: CDR1 SGHRS and CDR2 YFSETQ. The V gene end was trimmed by 4 bases and the J gene end by 1 base; junction bases not matched to a gene: 5. The CDR3 loop reads CASSLQGGGTDTQYF. CDR3 in DNA: TGCGCCAGCAGCCTACAGGGGGGTGGCACAGATACGCAGTATTTT.

This chain connects TRBV5-6 to TRBJ2-1, with TRBD2 matching over 9 bases. The CDR3 has 14 amino acids. From germline, CDR1 is SGHDT and CDR2 YYEEEE. Trimming at V came to 3 bases and at J to 3 bases, leaving 1 base not matched to a gene. CDR3 DNA sequence: TGTGCCAGCAGCTCTAGCGGGATCTACAATGAGCAGTTCTTC. This gives the protein CASSSSGIYNEQFF.

The J gene is TRBJ2-1, the V gene TRBV7-9; D remains ambiguous. The length of the CDR3 is 19 residues. The germline V gene encodes CDR1 SEHNR and CDR2 FQNEAQ (reference sequence). The V end was cut by 0 bases, the J end by 4 bases, with 22 bases between. CDR3 sequence (DNA): TGTGCCAGCAGCTTAGCCCCACGTCGACCCCGACTGACGTACAATGAGCAGTTCTTC. Translating gives CASSLAPRRPRLTYNEQFF.

The chain carries TRBV28 and TRBJ2-7; weak D call: TRBD2 (6 bases). With 5 bases removed from V and 0 bases from J, the gap between germline ends came to 17 bases. CDR3 length: 16 residues. Germline V gene sequence: CDR1 MDHEN, CDR2 SYDVKM. In DNA, the CDR3 is TGTGCCAGCAGTCCATCCATAGGCGGGATCTCCTACGAGCAGTACGTC. It codes for CASSPSIGGISYEQYV.

The sample holds a few counts of this clone. The CDR3 DNA sequence: TGTGCCAGTAGTACTCTACAGGGCAATCAGCCCCAGCATTTT. Translation gives CASSTLQGNQPQHF. This chain uses TRBV19 with TRBJ1-5; D perhaps matches TRBD1 (5 bases). V was trimmed by 4 bases and J by 2 bases, leaving 9 bases between them. Germline CDR1 is LNHDA and CDR2 is SQIVND (reference sequence). This CDR3 has 14 residues. Full variable domain (rest looked up from reference TRBV19 and TRBJ1-5): DGGITQSPKYLFRKEGQNVTLSCEQNLNHDAMYWYRQDPGQGLRLIYYSQIVNDFQKGDIAEGYSVSREKKESFPLTVTSAQKNPTAFYLCASSTLQGNQPQHFGDGTRLSIL.

J is TRBJ2-1 and V is TRBV10-3, with a possible D match to TRBD2 (5 bases). V was pared by 2 bases and J by 4 bases, with 12 bases between. This CDR3 region has 15 residues. Germline assignment: CDR1 ENHRY and CDR2 SYGVKD. This CDR3 is CAISETGSGYNEQFF. CDR3 in DNA: TGTGCCATCAGTGAGACGGGGAGTGGTTACAATGAGCAGTTCTTC.

The rearrangement joins TRBV29-1 to TRBJ1-1; 8 bases map to TRBD1. The germline V gene encodes CDR1 SQVTM and CDR2 ANQGSEA. Losses at the gene ends were 5 bases for V and 4 bases for J; bases not matched to a gene: 6. CDR3 length: 13 residues. CDR3 DNA: TGCAGCGTTTCCGACAGGGGAGGCACTGAAGCTTTCTTT. Translating gives CSVSDRGGTEAFF. Using reference TRBV29-1 and TRBJ1-1 for the parts outside the CDR3, the full variable domain is SAVISQKPSRDICQRGTSLTIQCQVDSQVTMMFWYRQQPGQSLTLIATANQGSEATYESGFVIDKFPISRPNLTFSTLTVSNMSPEDSSIYLCSVSDRGGTEAFFGQGTRLTVV.

The rearrangement uses TRBV2 and TRBJ1-2; D uncertain. CDR3 length: 15 amino acids. Trimming cost V 4 bases and J 6 bases, with 18 bases left between them. The V gene's germline CDR1 is SNHLY and CDR2 FYNNEI. The CDR3 DNA reads as TGTGCCAGCAGTGTACGAAAGGAGGGCAGTGATGGCTACACCTTC. Protein: CASSVRKEGSDGYTF.

This chain joins TRBV5-1 and TRBJ2-3; TRBD1 aligns across 9 bases. The trim removed 0 bases at V and 6 bases at J, leaving 2 bases unmatched. The CDR3 length is 14 residues. CDR1 is SGHRS, CDR2 YFSETQ, per germline. The CDR3 loop reads CASSLGDREDTQYF. In DNA, the CDR3 is TGCGCCAGCAGCTTGGGGGACAGGGAGGATACGCAGTATTTT. The full variable domain, rest sourced from reference TRBV5-1 and TRBJ2-3, is KAGVTQTPRYLIKTRGQQVTLSCSPISGHRSVSWYQQTPGQGLQFLFEYFSETQRNKGNFPGRFSGRQFSNSRSEMNVSTLELGDSALYLCASSLGDREDTQYFGPGTRLTVL.

V and J are TRBV10-3 and TRBJ1-4; D is uncertain. The CDR3 loop spans 15 amino acids. V gave up 5 bases and J gave up 7 bases, with 17 bases separating them. From germline, CDR1 is ENHRY and CDR2 SYGVKD. CDR3 nucleotides: TGTGCCATCAGTCCGACGGCCGTCTCGGGTGAAAAACTGTTTTTT. Protein product: CAISPTAVSGEKLFF.

This chain joins TRBV18 and TRBJ1-5, with D uncertain. The CDR3 consists of 16 residues. Between the trimmed V and J ends, which lost 6 bases and 1 base, there was a span of 16 bases. The germline CDR1 and CDR2 sequences are KGHSH and LQKENI. The CDR3 DNA sequence: TGTGCCAGCTCGTTGATGGCGGGCGTAAGCAATCAGCCCCAGCATTTT. It codes for CASSLMAGVSNQPQHF.

This chain connects TRBV9 to TRBJ2-1; 7 bases line up with TRBD1. The CDR3 runs to 15 residues. The V segment lost 3 bases and the J segment 1 base; nucleotides outside the gene matches: 4. The V gene's germline CDR1 is SGDLS and CDR2 YYNGEE. The CDR3 nucleotides read TGTGCCAGCAGCGAACGGGACAGTTCCTACAATGAGCAGTTCTTC. Translated: CASSERDSSYNEQFF.

In its sample, this clone was seen once. In DNA form, the CDR3 reads TGTGCCAGCAGAAGAGCGGGAGGGGTTACAGATACGCAGTATTTT. It yields the protein CASRRAGGVTDTQYF. The V and J genes are TRBV2 and TRBJ2-3; 10 nucleotides agree with TRBD2. The junction had 6 bases not matched to a gene; V was cut back by 6 bases and J by 3 bases. CDR1 and CDR2 (germline): SNHLY, FYNNEI. This CDR3 has 15 amino acids.

The chain uses TRBV30 and TRBJ2-6; TRBD1 agrees at 8 bases. CDR3 length: 14 residues. Germline lookup yields CDR1 GTSNPN and CDR2 SVGIG (reference sequence). The V gene end was trimmed by 5 bases and the J gene end by 3 bases; junction bases not matched to a gene: 3. CDR3 sequence: CAWHRGFGANVLTF. CDR3 DNA: TGTGCCTGGCACAGGGGGTTTGGGGCCAACGTCCTGACTTTC.

The genes are TRBV11-2 and TRBJ1-2, with 10 bases identical to TRBD1. CDR3 length: 14 residues. The V segment lost 3 bases and the J segment 7 bases; nucleotides outside the gene matches: 5. CDR1 is SGHAT and CDR2 is FQNNGV in the germline V gene. The CDR3 is CASSFGQGVSGYTF. The CDR3 coding sequence is TGTGCCAGCAGCTTTGGACAGGGGGTTTCTGGCTACACCTTC.

This clone was detected only once. V gene TRBV19 combines with J gene TRBJ2-3; 7 positions match TRBD2. The V and J ends lost 4 bases and 6 bases, in that order; junction bases with no gene match: 7. This CDR3 region has 14 residues. CDR1 is LNHDA, CDR2 SQIVND, per germline (reference sequence). CDR3 bases: TGTGCCAGTAGTAGCGGGGGTAGAGGGGATACGCAGTATTTT. It encodes CASSSGGRGDTQYF.

The rearrangement joins TRBV29-1 to TRBJ2-1; D perhaps matches TRBD2 (6 bases). CDR3 size: 16 residues. V dropped 4 bases and J dropped 0 bases, with 16 bases sitting between them. The germline V gene encodes CDR1 SQVTM and CDR2 ANQGSEA. For the CDR3, the DNA is TGCAGCGTTGGGCTAGCGTCCTATAGCTCCTACAATGAGCAGTTCTTC. It codes for CSVGLASYSSYNEQFF.

The rearrangement joins TRBV6-5 to TRBJ2-6, with D possibly TRBD2 on 5 matching bases. The CDR3 runs to 15 residues. The V end was cut by 6 bases, the J end by 0 bases, with 9 bases between. Germline V gene sequence: CDR1 MNHEY, CDR2 SVGAGI. The CDR3 sequence: CASSSRDSGANVLTF. DNA of the CDR3: TGTGCCAGCAGCTCCCGGGACTCTGGGGCCAACGTCCTGACTTTC.

The chain employs TRBV4-2 and TRBJ2-1; the match to TRBD2 covers 11 bases. The CDR3 has 15 residues. J gave up 12 bases and V 3 bases, and 10 bases lay outside the gene matches. CDR1 is LGHNA and CDR2 is YNFKEQ in the germline V gene. CDR3 amino acids: CASSHTLAGVLRQFF. CDR3 bases: TGTGCCAGCAGCCACACACTAGCGGGGGTACTGAGGCAGTTCTTC.

About this clone: The junction differs from germline at one of its ends, possibly a read error. The chain employs TRBV7-7 and TRBJ2-2, with D maybe TRBD1 (6 bases). The germline CDR1 and CDR2 sequences are SSHAT and FNYEAQ (reference sequence). This CDR3 is built from 16 residues. The CDR3 DNA follows: TGTGCTAGCAGCCGACCAAAGGGGGTTGGTACCGGGGAGCTGTTTTTT. It is translated as CASSRPKGVGTGELFF.

The genes are TRBV6-6 and TRBJ2-1; D might be TRBD2 (6 bases). Trimming pared 5 bases from V and 8 bases from J, leaving 34 bases between. CDR1 and CDR2 from the germline V gene are MNHNY and SVGAGI (reference sequence). The CDR3 extends over 20 amino acids. The CDR3 here is CASSPRFFSSTGGRGDEQFF. The CDR3 DNA reads as TGTGCCAGCAGTCCTCGGTTTTTCTCTTCGACCGGGGGAAGAGGGGATGAGCAGTTCTTC.

The chain links TRBV6-1 to TRBJ2-3; TRBD1 matches 8 bases. CDR3 length equals 17 residues. After removal of 2 bases from V and 5 bases from J, the junction contained 12 bases not matched to a gene. Per germline, CDR1 MNHNS and CDR2 SASEGT. CDR3 region: CASSELPPGGGGDTQYF. DNA of the CDR3: TGTGCCAGCAGTGAACTCCCTCCAGGGGGCGGAGGAGATACGCAGTATTTT.

This clone has a single count. This chain uses TRBV15 with TRBJ1-1, with D maybe TRBD1 (5 bases). Trimming left V 0 bases short and J 0 bases short, with 11 bases between. Per the germline V gene, CDR1 is LNHNV and CDR2 is YYDKDF (reference sequence). The CDR3 is made up of 16 amino acids. In DNA, the CDR3 is TGTGCCACCAGCAGAGAACCACAGGCTATGAACACTGAAGCTTTCTTT. This encodes CATSREPQAMNTEAFF.